This TCR beta chain was obtained from a study of cytomegalovirus exposure and HLA in healthy donors. Primers: 60 Vbeta forward and 13 Jbeta reverse. Clones were sequenced by immunoSEQ multiplex PCR, and TCRdb holds only the in-frame ones, with some missing. The sample has roughly 180,000 clones, 82% seen once. This clone has more than one count but fewer than ten. Material: PBMCs. The receptor was isolated from a male donor in good health and CMV-seronegative.

CDR3 in amino acids: CASSPTWEGEYGYTF. The CDR3 region has the DNA TGTGCCAGCTCCCCGACCTGGGAGGGGGAGTATGGCTACACCTTC. The chain is built from TRBV18 and TRBJ1-2; weak D call: TRBD1 (6 bases). V shed 6 bases and J shed 5 bases, with 19 bases lying between them. The CDR3 is made up of 15 amino acids. From germline, CDR1 is KGHSH and CDR2 LQKENI.